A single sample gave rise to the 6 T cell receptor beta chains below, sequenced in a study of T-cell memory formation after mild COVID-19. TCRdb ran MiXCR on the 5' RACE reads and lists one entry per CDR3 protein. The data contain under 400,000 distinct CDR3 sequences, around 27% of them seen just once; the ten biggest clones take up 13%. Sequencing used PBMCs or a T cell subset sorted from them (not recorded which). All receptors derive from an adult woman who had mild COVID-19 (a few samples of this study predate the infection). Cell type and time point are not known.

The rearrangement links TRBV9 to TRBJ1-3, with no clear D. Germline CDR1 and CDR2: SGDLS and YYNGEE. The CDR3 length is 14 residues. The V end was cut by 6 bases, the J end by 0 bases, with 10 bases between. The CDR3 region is CASNNQISGNTIYF. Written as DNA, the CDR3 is TGTGCCAGCAACAATCAAATCTCTGGAAACACCATATATTTT.

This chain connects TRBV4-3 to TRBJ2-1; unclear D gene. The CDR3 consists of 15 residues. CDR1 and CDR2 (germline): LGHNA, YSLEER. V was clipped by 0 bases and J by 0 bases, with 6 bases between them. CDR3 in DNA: TGCGCCAGCAGCCAAGAAGGCTTCTCCTACAATGAGCAGTTCTTC. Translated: CASSQEGFSYNEQFF.

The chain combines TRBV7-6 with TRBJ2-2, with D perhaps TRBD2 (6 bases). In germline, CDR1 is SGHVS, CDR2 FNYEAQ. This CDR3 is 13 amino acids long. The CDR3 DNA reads TGTCCCCAGGAGGGCGATTACACCGGGGAGCTGTTTTTT. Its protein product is CPQEGDYTGELFF.

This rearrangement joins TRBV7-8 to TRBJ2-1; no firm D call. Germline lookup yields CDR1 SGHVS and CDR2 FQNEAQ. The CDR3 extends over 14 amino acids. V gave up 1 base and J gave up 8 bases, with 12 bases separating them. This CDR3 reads CASSLGPPLDEQFF. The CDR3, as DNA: TGTGCCAGCAGCTTAGGACCCCCCCTCGATGAGCAGTTCTTC.

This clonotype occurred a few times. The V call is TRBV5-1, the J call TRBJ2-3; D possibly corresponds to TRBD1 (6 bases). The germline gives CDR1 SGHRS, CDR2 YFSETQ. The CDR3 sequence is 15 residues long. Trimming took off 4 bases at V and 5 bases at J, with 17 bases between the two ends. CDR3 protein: CASSTATGPQDTQYF. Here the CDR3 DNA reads TGCGCCAGCAGCACCGCGACAGGACCACAAGATACGCAGTATTTT. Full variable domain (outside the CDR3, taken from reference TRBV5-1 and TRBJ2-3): KAGVTQTPRYLIKTRGQQVTLSCSPISGHRSVSWYQQTPGQGLQFLFEYFSETQRNKGNFPGRFSGRQFSNSRSEMNVSTLELGDSALYLCASSTATGPQDTQYFGPGTRLTVL.

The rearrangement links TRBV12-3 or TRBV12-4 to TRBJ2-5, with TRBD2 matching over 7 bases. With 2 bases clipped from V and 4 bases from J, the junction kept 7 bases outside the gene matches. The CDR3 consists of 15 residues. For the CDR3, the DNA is TGTGCCAGCAGTTTAATGGCGGGAGCGGGAGAGACCCAGTACTTC. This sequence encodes CASSLMAGAGETQYF.